This T cell receptor (beta chain) was recorded in a study of Graves' ophthalmopathy and Graves' hyperthyroidism. Regarding the study as a whole: Blood samples also showed most expanded thyroid clonotypes exceeding 0.001 frequency.

Germline loops: CDR1 MNHNS, CDR2 SASEGT. The CDR3 is 15 amino acids. Trimming pared 5 bases from V and 4 bases from J, leaving 17 bases between. RNA transcripts served as template for amplifying TCR beta CDR3 sequences. After a first-round RT-PCR with HTBI primers, a second-round multiplex PCR was run. TCRdb recomputed calls from the multiplex PCR reads with MiXCR, one row per CDR3 protein. The table includes about 550,000 distinct CDR3 sequences, less than 45% detected once. With respect to this clonotype: The antigen remains unidentified. This may arise from a read error, as a much more abundant clone is one base away.

Physicians reached a diagnosis by relying on clinical symptoms, serum thyroxine, TRAb, thyroid ultrasound and orbital computed tomography. The genes are TRBV6-1 and TRBJ2-5; the D call may be TRBD1 or TRBD2 (6 bases each). The origin of this receptor is an adult man with Graves' hyperthyroidism. The sequenced sample consisted of peripheral blood or thyroid tissue (not recorded which). CDR3 DNA sequence: TGTGCCAGCAGTTTGGGACCGGAGGGGGGAGAGACCCAGTACTTC. Translating it yields CASSLGPEGGETQYF.